This T cell receptor beta chain was captured by sequencing in a study of tissue T cells after allogeneic stem cell transplantation. Time point reported: mouse harvest day 7 after allogeneic transplant. Mouse grafts combined 10^7 T-cell-depleted bone marrow cells with 10^6 splenic CD5+ T cells. The table came from immunoSEQ multiplex PCR; TCRdb's copy has only in-frame clones and leaves some out. This sample has approximately 5,000 clones, with roughly 48% found just once. About this clone itself: Gene names are the mouse ones. The missing CDR3 end, 1 residue past where the read stops, is filled in from the germline J gene.

This CDR3 region has 14 residues. V was clipped by 6 bases and J by 0 bases, with 11 bases between them. Germline V gives CDR1 SGHND, CDR2 FRSKSL. The sequence came from a female BALB/c mouse given C57BL/6 T cells with graft-versus-host disease after an allogeneic hematopoietic cell transplant. The chain has TRBV15 and TRBJ1-1; TRBD1 is a possible D gene (5 bases). The sample taken for sequencing was gut tissue. This chain's CDR3 is CASSRDRANTEVFF. The CDR3 DNA, read in part, is TGTGCCAGCAGCCGTGACAGAGCAAACACAGAAGTCTTC.